These 29 T cell receptor beta chains were all obtained from the same sample, sequenced in a study of response to subunit inactivated influenza vaccine. TCRdb reprocessed the RT-PCR reads with MiXCR, giving one entry per CDR3 protein. The profile shows 200,000 to 300,000 distinct CDR3 sequences, 10% to 15% of them singletons. The sample in question was non-naive T cells sorted from PBMCs, obtained approximately 15 days before vaccination. The origin of the receptors is a middle-aged man who received an inactivated influenza vaccine.

This clonotype was seen a few times. CDR3 in DNA: TGTGCCAGCAGCTTAGTGGTAGGCGGAATCTATGGCTACACCTTC. Protein: CASSLVVGGIYGYTF. V gene TRBV7-2 combines with J gene TRBJ1-2; D unresolved. The CDR3 consists of 15 residues. Germline V gene sequence: CDR1 SGHTA, CDR2 FQGNSA. The germline V and J ends were trimmed by 1 base and 4 bases, with 13 bases remaining between them.

V gene TRBV5-1 combines with J gene TRBJ2-6, with D possibly being TRBD1 (6 bases). V was pared by 1 base and J by 1 base, with 18 bases between. Per germline, CDR1 SGHRS and CDR2 YFSETQ. The CDR3 has 19 residues. The CDR3, as DNA: TGCGCCAGCAGCTTGCCCTGGGACACAAATCCATCTGGGGCCAACGTCCTGACTTTC. This gives the protein CASSLPWDTNPSGANVLTF. The whole variable domain, filled in from reference TRBV5-1 and TRBJ2-6, reads KAGVTQTPRYLIKTRGQQVTLSCSPISGHRSVSWYQQTPGQGLQFLFEYFSETQRNKGNFPGRFSGRQFSNSRSEMNVSTLELGDSALYLCASSLPWDTNPSGANVLTFGAGSRLTVL.

This clonotype occurred a few times. The chain links TRBV4-3 to TRBJ2-1; D remains ambiguous. Germline CDR1 is LGHNA and CDR2 is YSLEER. Trimming pared 0 bases from V and 0 bases from J, leaving 9 bases between. The CDR3 covers 16 residues. The CDR3 DNA sequence: TGCGCCAGCAGCCAAGAGTTTGGCAGCTCCTACAATGAGCAGTTCTTC. Residues: CASSQEFGSSYNEQFF.

The sample holds many counts of this clonotype. This chain links TRBV4-2 with TRBJ1-1; TRBD1 might be the D (6 bases). Per germline, CDR1 LGHNA and CDR2 YNFKEQ. CDR3 length: 14 residues. V was pared by 0 bases and J by 4 bases, with 9 bases between. The CDR3 region has the DNA TGTGCCAGCAGCCAAGATAGGGGGGCCACTGAAGCTTTCTTT. It specifies CASSQDRGATEAFF.

The rearrangement joins TRBV14 to TRBJ2-3; D call uncertain. Trimming shortened V by 0 bases and J by 8 bases, and 12 bases separated the two germline ends. CDR3 length equals 14 residues. The germline V gene has CDR1 SGHDN and CDR2 FVKESK. In DNA form, the CDR3 reads TGTGCCAGCAGCCAAGATACCCCGCCCGGTACGCAGTATTTT. It translates to CASSQDTPPGTQYF. The variable domain in full, completed from reference TRBV14 and TRBJ2-3, reads EAGVTQFPSHSVIEKGQTVTLRCDPISGHDNLYWYRRVMGKEIKFLLHFVKESKQDESGMPNNRFLAERTGGTYSTLKVQPAELEDSGVYFCASSQDTPPGTQYFGPGTRLTVL.

The chain links TRBV19 to TRBJ1-1; the D is unclear. V was clipped by 7 bases and J by 4 bases, with 16 bases between them. Germline V gene data show CDR1 as LNHDA and CDR2 as SQIVND (reference sequence). The CDR3 runs to 14 residues. CDR3 DNA sequence: TGTGCCAGTATTAAGGCGTGGGGATCCACTGAAGCTTTCTTT. Protein product: CASIKAWGSTEAFF.

This clonotype showed up just a few times. The chain links TRBV6-2 or TRBV6-3 to TRBJ1-2, with D perhaps matching TRBD1 (5 bases). Germline-derived CDR1 and CDR2 are MNHEY and SVGEGT. The germline V and J ends were trimmed by 3 bases and 4 bases, with 21 bases remaining between them. This CDR3 region has 17 residues. The CDR3 sequence: CASSYIRGPEEVYGYTF. Written as DNA, the CDR3 is TGTGCCAGCAGTTATATTAGGGGCCCAGAAGAGGTCTATGGCTACACCTTC.

This clonotype occurred many times. The V and J genes are TRBV2 and TRBJ2-2, with a weak D call TRBD2 (6 bases). Germline V gives CDR1 SNHLY, CDR2 FYNNEI. The germline V and J ends were trimmed by 4 bases and 0 bases, with 12 bases remaining between them. The CDR3 is 16 amino acids. CDR3 in DNA: TGTGCCAGCAGTGCTCCCCGACTAGCGAACACCGGGGAGCTGTTTTTT. This codes for CASSAPRLANTGELFF.

This clonotype was seen a handful of times. V gene TRBV24-1 combines with J gene TRBJ2-5; 9 nucleotides line up with TRBD1. V lost 4 bases, J lost 5 bases, and 10 bases stayed unmatched. CDR1 is KGHDR, CDR2 SFDVKD, per germline. The CDR3 contains 16 residues. The DNA of the CDR3 is TGTGCCACCAGTGAGTCCGGGACAGGGATCTCCGAGACCCAGTACTTC. This encodes CATSESGTGISETQYF.

There are many counts of this clonotype. The chain employs TRBV5-1 and TRBJ2-7; a weak D match, TRBD2 (6 bases). V dropped 0 bases and J dropped 6 bases, with 10 bases sitting between them. Germline CDR1 and CDR2: SGHRS and YFSETQ. CDR3 length: 13 residues. The chain's CDR3 is CASSLEDGSEQYF. Written as DNA, the CDR3 is TGCGCCAGCAGCTTGGAAGACGGGAGCGAGCAGTACTTC.

The table lists this clonotype with a few counts. This chain uses TRBV21-1 with TRBJ2-1; the table's D call TRBD2 went unverified against the DNA. TRBV21-1 is tagged as a pseudogene. The CDR3 totals 18 residues. The DNA for the CDR3 is TGTGCCAGCAGCAATTGTGAGCGGGAGAAAGCCTCCGCCAATGAGCAGTTCTTC. It encodes CASSNCEREKASANEQFF.

Note on this clonotype: A junction boundary mismatches the germline segment, possibly from a read error. The chain joins TRBV2 to TRBJ2-5; D remains unclear. This CDR3 has 14 amino acids. The germline V gene has CDR1 SNHLY and CDR2 FYNNEI. CDR3: CPSSEGPPQETQYF. The CDR3 region has the DNA TGTCCCAGCAGTGAAGGACCTCCCCAAGAGACCCAGTACTTC.

Only a few counts were recorded for this clonotype. The chain couples TRBV28 to TRBJ2-2; 8 bases are a match to TRBD1. The CDR3 is 15 amino acids. From germline, CDR1 is MDHEN and CDR2 SYDVKM. With V trimmed by 6 bases and J by 4 bases, 7 bases remained unmatched. The DNA for the CDR3 is TGTGCCAGCAGCTCGCGGGACAGGTCCACCGGGGAGCTGTTTTTT. It encodes CASSSRDRSTGELFF.

In this sample, this clonotype turned up many times. The chain has TRBV4-3 and TRBJ2-7; D gene unclear. V gave up 4 bases and J gave up 0 bases, with 10 bases separating them. The germline CDR1 and CDR2 sequences are LGHNA and YSLEER. The CDR3 has 14 residues. The CDR3 loop is CASSRYGPSYEQYF. CDR3 coding DNA: TGCGCCAGCAGCCGGTATGGTCCCTCCTACGAGCAGTACTTC.

This clonotype came up a few times. The chain links TRBV4-3 to TRBJ2-5; TRBD2 matches at 12 bases. The germline V gene encodes CDR1 LGHNA and CDR2 YSLEER. The CDR3 consists of 17 residues. Trimming took 1 base from V and 5 from J; bases not matched to a gene: 8. CDR3 loop: CASSQGGLAGGLETQYF. CDR3 sequence (DNA): TGCGCCAGCAGCCAAGGAGGGCTAGCGGGGGGGCTTGAGACCCAGTACTTC.

This clonotype occurred many times. This chain connects TRBV3-1 to TRBJ2-1; TRBD2 matches 8 bases. The V gene end was trimmed by 2 bases and the J gene end by 6 bases; junction bases not matched to a gene: 6. The CDR3 runs to 15 residues. Germline V CDR1 and CDR2: LGHDT, YNNKEL (reference sequence). The CDR3 sequence: CASSQIGLAGNEQFF. The CDR3 DNA follows: TGTGCCAGCAGCCAAATTGGTCTAGCGGGCAATGAGCAGTTCTTC.

This clonotype was seen a handful of times. This chain connects TRBV2 to TRBJ2-3; 7 nucleotides line up with TRBD1. Germline-derived CDR1 and CDR2 are SNHLY and FYNNEI. CDR3 size: 17 residues. Trimming at V came to 1 base and at J to 2 bases, leaving 9 bases not matched to a gene. This CDR3 is CASSEDRGLAITDTQYF. The CDR3 DNA reads as TGTGCCAGCAGTGAAGACAGGGGTCTAGCCATCACAGATACGCAGTATTTT. The variable domain in full, completed from reference TRBV2 and TRBJ2-3, reads EPEVTQTPSHQVTQMGQEVILRCVPISNHLYFYWYRQILGQKVEFLVSFYNNEISEKSEIFDDQFSVERPDGSNFTLKIRSTKLEDSAMYFCASSEDRGLAITDTQYFGPGTRLTVL.

The CDR3, as DNA: TGTGCCAGCAGCCATCTGGGCTCTGGGTCCTACAATGAGCAGTTCTTC. Protein sequence: CASSHLGSGSYNEQFF. This chain connects TRBV14 to TRBJ2-1; D gene uncertain. Trimming cost V 3 bases and J 1 base, with 13 bases left between them. CDR1 and CDR2 (germline): SGHDN, FVKESK. The CDR3 covers 16 residues.

This clonotype was counted at least ten times. The chain links TRBV20-1 to TRBJ2-2, with 7 positions matching TRBD1. Germline loops: CDR1 DFQATT, CDR2 SNEGSKA (reference sequence). Trimming removed 0 bases from V and 4 bases from J; junction bases left unmatched: 11. This CDR3 region has 17 residues. The CDR3 reads CSAREIGTGALTGELFF. The CDR3 DNA follows: TGCAGTGCTAGAGAGATAGGTACAGGGGCCCTCACCGGGGAGCTGTTTTTT.

V usage is TRBV3-1 and J usage is TRBJ2-3; D remains ambiguous. Trimming pared 0 bases from V and 2 bases from J, leaving 6 bases between. Germline assignment: CDR1 LGHDT and CDR2 YNNKEL (reference sequence). This CDR3 spans 14 amino acids. CDR3 DNA: TGTGCCAGCAGCCAAGAGAAGGACACAGATACGCAGTATTTT. Protein: CASSQEKDTDTQYF.

The genes are TRBV7-3 and TRBJ2-3; TRBD1 might be the D (6 bases). The ends were cut back, 6 bases at V and 5 bases at J, with 15 bases in the middle. The CDR3 has 14 amino acids. Germline values: CDR1 SGHTA, CDR2 FQGTGA. CDR3 loop: CASSCRRGRDTQYF. DNA for the CDR3: TGTGCCAGCAGTTGCCGCAGGGGCCGAGATACGCAGTATTTT.

V gene TRBV5-1 combines with J gene TRBJ1-5; D gene uncertain. CDR3 length equals 15 residues. Trimming left V 4 bases short and J 0 bases short, with 11 bases between. The germline CDR1 and CDR2 sequences are SGHRS and YFSETQ. DNA for the CDR3: TGCGCCAGCAGCCCTGCACCTTATAGCAATCAGCCCCAGCATTTT. Its protein product is CASSPAPYSNQPQHF.

This clonotype appeared many times. The chain carries TRBV20-1 and TRBJ1-5; D ambiguous. CDR3 length: 12 amino acids. The germline gives CDR1 DFQATT, CDR2 SNEGSKA (reference sequence). With 4 bases removed from V and 1 base from J, the gap between germline ends came to 5 bases. DNA for the CDR3: TGCAGTGCTACTCGGAGCAATCAGCCCCAGCATTTT. As protein: CSATRSNQPQHF.

The J gene is TRBJ2-1, the V gene TRBV5-1; weak D call: TRBD1 (6 bases). In germline, CDR1 is SGHRS, CDR2 YFSETQ. V lost 3 bases and J 3 bases, leaving 13 bases between the germline ends. The CDR3 spans 15 residues. CDR3 sequence: CASSSSRGGYNEQFF. CDR3 bases: TGCGCCAGCAGCTCCTCGAGAGGGGGCTACAATGAGCAGTTCTTC.

Notes on this clonotype: This may stem from a read error, because a much larger clone lies one nucleotide away. The chain uses TRBV28 and TRBJ2-5; D remains unclear. The V end was cut by 5 bases, the J end by 2 bases, with 12 bases between. CDR1 is MDHEN and CDR2 is SYDVKM in the germline V gene. The CDR3 has 14 residues. The CDR3 coding sequence is TGTGCCAGCAGTCCCTACAATGAGCAAGAGACCCAGTACTTC. This encodes CASSPYNEQETQYF.

The rearrangement uses TRBV20-1 and TRBJ1-1, with TRBD1 matching over 9 bases. The trim removed 6 bases at V and 5 bases at J, leaving 10 bases unmatched. Germline assignment: CDR1 DFQATT and CDR2 SNEGSKA (reference sequence). CDR3 size: 14 residues. This CDR3 is CSAETGTGLTEAFF. Here the CDR3 DNA reads TGCAGTGCAGAGACCGGGACAGGGTTGACTGAAGCTTTCTTT.

This chain uses TRBV29-1 with TRBJ2-7; D is possibly TRBD2 (6 bases). The CDR3 runs 14 residues. Trimming pared 1 base from V and 0 bases from J, leaving 10 bases between. Germline values: CDR1 SQVTM, CDR2 ANQGSEA. Here the CDR3 reads CSVEGLGNSYEQYF. Written as DNA, the CDR3 is TGCAGCGTTGAAGGACTAGGAAACTCCTACGAGCAGTACTTC.

This clonotype was recorded at least ten times. This chain joins TRBV12-3 or TRBV12-4 and TRBJ1-5; 9 bases line up with TRBD1. This CDR3 has 14 residues. The ends lost 6 bases at V and 8 bases at J; junction bases unmatched: 8. CDR3 nucleotide sequence: TGTGCCAGCAGGCGACAGGGGGTCGGGGAGCCCCAGCATTTT. It codes for CASRRQGVGEPQHF.

This clonotype was seen only a few times. This rearrangement joins TRBV6-2 or TRBV6-3 to TRBJ2-3; 12 positions agree with TRBD2. Trimming cost V 7 bases and J 7 bases; bases outside gene matches: 6. Germline V CDR1 and CDR2: MNHEY, SVGEGT. This CDR3 is 14 amino acids long. The CDR3 DNA follows: TGTGCCAGCATACCTAGCGGGAGGGAGAATACGCAGTATTTT. Protein: CASIPSGRENTQYF.